This T cell receptor beta chain was captured in a study of blood T cell repertoires in COVID-19. Overall study context: COVID-19 samples collected from the United States, Italy and Spain covered acute and convalescent phases.

Generated by immunoSEQ multiplex PCR, the TCRdb table keeps only in-frame clones and is missing some. Among approximately 170,000 clones listed, about 85% were seen once. From germline, CDR1 is KGHSH and CDR2 LQKENI. The CDR3 extends over 16 amino acids. The ends lost 2 bases at V and 2 bases at J; junction bases unmatched: 4. The sequenced material came from peripheral blood. The rearrangement uses TRBV18 and TRBJ1-5; 9 bases match TRBD1. The sequence was collected from an older man who had recovered from COVID-19. CDR3 DNA sequence: TGTGCCAGCTCACCAATGGGACAGGGCGGCAATCAGCCCCAGCATTTT. This encodes CASSPMGQGGNQPQHF. Looking up the rest from reference TRBV18 and TRBJ1-5 gives the full variable domain: NAGVMQNPRHLVRRRGQEARLRCSPMKGHSHVYWYRQLPEEGLKFMVYLQKENIIDESGMPKERFSAEFPKEGPSILRIQQVVRGDSAAYFCASSPMGQGGNQPQHFGDGTRLSIL.